The 20 T cell receptor beta chains below all came from one sample that was sequenced in a study of CD8+CD57+ T cells in acquired aplastic anemia. CDR3 and TCR beta VDJ profiling relied on genomic DNA as the template. In TCRdb, the reads were re-called with MiXCR into one record per CDR3 protein. The data contain 180,000 or so distinct CDR3 sequences, roughly half of them singletons. Patients selected for sequencing had displayed CD8+CD57+ cell expansion by flow cytometry. Sample: sorted CD4+, CD8+, or CD8+CD57+ T cells (not recorded which) from PBMCs. The receptors come from a human donor with aplastic anemia.

The chain carries TRBV5-1 and TRBJ2-7; 9 positions agree with TRBD2. With 4 bases clipped from V and 0 bases from J, the junction kept 5 bases outside the gene matches. Germline lookup yields CDR1 SGHRS and CDR2 YFSETQ. The CDR3 covers 15 residues. The CDR3 DNA reads as TGCGCCAGCAGCCTGACTAGCGGATCCTCCTACGAGCAGTACTTC. Translated, it gives CASSLTSGSSYEQYF.

Regarding this clonotype: The junction departs from germline at one end; a sequencing error may be responsible. The chain employs TRBV19 and TRBJ2-2; tentatively, D is TRBD1 (6 bases). Germline V gene lookup returns CDR1 LNHDA and CDR2 SQIVND (reference sequence). The CDR3 is made up of 14 amino acids. The CDR3 sequence is CASKPDRNTRELFF. The CDR3 nucleotides are TGTGCCAGTAAGCCCGACAGGAACACCAGGGAGCTGTTTTTT.

Many counts were recorded for this clonotype. The genes are TRBV7-8 and TRBJ2-5; TRBD2 is a possible D gene (6 bases). This CDR3 spans 14 amino acids. Germline CDR1 reads SGHVS; CDR2 reads FQNEAQ. V was shortened by 1 base and J by 5 bases, with 11 bases between the two germline ends. CDR3 coding DNA: TGTGCCAGCAGCTTAGTGGCAGGGAGGGAGACCCAGTACTTC. It is translated as CASSLVAGRETQYF.

The V and J genes are TRBV15 and TRBJ2-5, with D perhaps matching TRBD1 (5 bases). The germline V gene encodes CDR1 LNHNV and CDR2 YYDKDF (reference sequence). With 0 bases removed from V and 1 base from J, the gap between germline ends came to 12 bases. The CDR3 runs to 16 residues. The CDR3 nucleotides read TGTGCCACCAGCAGAGATGGACAAACCACCCAAGAGACCCAGTACTTC. Protein: CATSRDGQTTQETQYF.

On this clonotype: It is likely a read error, because the conserved phenylalanine at the end of the CDR3 is missing. The rearrangement links TRBV5-6 to TRBJ1-1; weak D call: TRBD1 (5 bases). V lost 4 bases to trimming and J lost 4 bases, with 14 bases between them. CDR3 length equals 14 residues. From germline, CDR1 is SGHDT and CDR2 YYEEEE. This CDR3 is CASSLAGGATEAFL. The CDR3 region has the DNA TGTGCCAGCAGCCTGGCGGGGGGAGCCACTGAAGCTTTCTTG.

In this sample, this clonotype turned up many times. This chain connects TRBV20-1 to TRBJ2-7, with D tentatively TRBD1 (7 bases). The CDR3 has 16 residues. V lost 2 bases and J lost 7, with 24 bases in between. CDR1 DFQATT and CDR2 SNEGSKA come from the germline V gene (reference sequence). In DNA form, the CDR3 reads TGCAGTGCTAGACCAATTTTGCGGGACAGTGCCCTAGAGCAGTACTTC. Protein: CSARPILRDSALEQYF.

The rearrangement uses TRBV4-1 and TRBJ2-3; D is undetermined. The CDR3 length is 14 residues. CDR1 MGHRA and CDR2 YSYEKL come from the germline V gene. Trimming took 4 bases from V and 1 from J, leaving 9 bases between them. CDR3 sequence reads: CASSRRVGTDTQYF. CDR3 nucleotide sequence: TGCGCCAGCAGCCGTCGGGTGGGCACAGATACGCAGTATTTT.

This clonotype was found many times. CDR3 amino acids: CASSFSLNSGNTIYF. The CDR3 nucleotides read TGTGCCAGCAGTTTTAGTCTTAACTCTGGAAACACCATATATTTT. This chain joins TRBV6-5 and TRBJ1-3, with D hard to call. This CDR3 comprises 15 residues. V lost 4 bases and J 0 bases, leaving 10 bases between the germline ends. The germline CDR1 and CDR2 sequences are MNHEY and SVGAGI.

V and J are TRBV7-2 and TRBJ1-6; 10 nucleotides align to TRBD1. Germline-derived CDR1 and CDR2 are SGHTA and FQGNSA. Unmatched junction bases numbered 3, after V lost 5 bases and J lost 5 bases. CDR3 size: 15 residues. The CDR3 nucleotides are TGTGCCAGCAGCAGACAGGGGGCAGATAATTCACCCCTCCACTTT. Amino acids: CASSRQGADNSPLHF.

CDR3 DNA sequence: TGCGCCAGCAGTGAGTCGCCCGGGGAAGGCACTGAAGCTTTCTTT. Amino acid sequence: CASSESPGEGTEAFF. V gene TRBV10-2 combines with J gene TRBJ1-1; no clear D. Germline V CDR1 and CDR2: WSHSY, SAAADI. The CDR3 has 15 amino acids. Trimming stripped 0 bases from V and 4 bases from J, with 12 bases between.

This clonotype was picked up one time. The chain links TRBV6-5 to TRBJ2-5; D remains unclear. V lost 2 bases to trimming and J lost 5 bases, with 9 bases between them. Per germline, CDR1 MNHEY and CDR2 SVGAGI. The CDR3 spans 13 residues. CDR3 residues: CASSYEPAETQYF. The DNA for the CDR3 is TGTGCCAGCAGTTACGAACCCGCGGAGACCCAGTACTTC.

A note on this clonotype: Relative to the germline gene, one junction end is altered; a read error may explain this. The chain recombines TRBV4-2 with TRBJ1-3, with TRBD1 identical over 7 bases. Germline-derived CDR1 and CDR2 are LGHNA and YNFKEQ. This CDR3 is 18 amino acids long. The CDR3 region has the DNA TGTGTCAGCAGCGCGCATATCGGGACAGTCTTCTCTGGAAACACCATATATTTT. This translates into CVSSAHIGTVFSGNTIYF.

This clonotype showed up many times. The chain combines TRBV24-1 with TRBJ1-4, with no clear D. The CDR3 totals 15 residues. CDR1 is KGHDR and CDR2 is SFDVKD in the germline V gene. The ends were cut back, 5 bases at V and 6 bases at J, with 15 bases in the middle. In DNA, the CDR3 is TGTGCCACCAGTGGCGGACGTCGGCAGGATGAAAAACTGTTTTTT. Translating gives CATSGGRRQDEKLFF.

V gene TRBV20-1 combines with J gene TRBJ2-1; 9 nucleotides agree with TRBD1. The germline gives CDR1 DFQATT, CDR2 SNEGSKA (reference sequence). This CDR3 is built from 12 residues. The junction had 6 bases not matched to a gene; V was cut back by 6 bases and J by 9 bases. CDR3 sequence (DNA): TGCAGTGCCAAACAGGGGGCTGGTGAGCAGTTCTTC. Translation gives CSAKQGAGEQFF.

In the case of this clonotype: This could be a read error, since a much larger clone is one nucleotide away. Because it lacks the conserved phenylalanine or tryptophan at the end, this CDR3 is likely a read error. This sequence joins TRBV5-4 and TRBJ1-1; D is undetermined. The CDR3 covers 12 residues. Germline CDR1 and CDR2: SGHNT and YYREEE (reference sequence). Trimming left V 7 bases short and J 4 bases short, with 11 bases between. CDR3 in DNA: TGTGCCAGCCACGGGATGGGCACTGAAGCTTTCCTT. Amino acids: CASHGMGTEAFL.

The DNA of the CDR3 is TGTGCCATCAGTGATTGGGGGGAACTTGCCCCCTACAATGAGCAGTTCTTC. It specifies CAISDWGELAPYNEQFF. The rearrangement joins TRBV10-3 to TRBJ2-1, with D perhaps matching TRBD2 (6 bases). In germline, CDR1 is ENHRY, CDR2 SYGVKD. With 3 bases removed from V and 2 bases from J, the gap between germline ends came to 17 bases. The CDR3 loop spans 17 amino acids.

This clonotype was seen ten or more times. The chain links TRBV13 to TRBJ2-7, with 7 bases that match TRBD1. Germline values: CDR1 PRHDT, CDR2 FYEKMQ (reference sequence). The ends lost 5 bases at V and 2 bases at J; junction bases unmatched: 3. The CDR3 has 13 residues. The CDR3 region is CASSPGTAYEQYF. Here the CDR3 DNA reads TGTGCCAGCAGCCCCGGGACAGCCTACGAGCAGTACTTC.

CDR3 in amino acids: CATSRGFEVTGELFF. In DNA form, the CDR3 reads TGTGCCACCAGCAGAGGATTTGAGGTTACCGGGGAGCTGTTTTTT. The rearrangement uses TRBV15 and TRBJ2-2; D unresolved. This CDR3 has 15 residues. Trimming cost V 1 base and J 5 bases, with 11 bases left between them. Looked up from germline, CDR1 is LNHNV and CDR2 is YYDKDF (reference sequence).

This clonotype was found a few times. The chain combines TRBV7-8 with TRBJ2-5; unclear D gene. Germline V gene lookup returns CDR1 SGHVS and CDR2 FQNEAQ. V was pared by 2 bases and J by 5 bases, with 6 bases between. The length of the CDR3 is 12 residues. For the CDR3, the DNA is TGTGCCAGCAGCTTAAATTTGGAGACCCAGTACTTC. It is translated as CASSLNLETQYF.

On this clonotype: The junction departs from germline at one end; a sequencing error may be responsible. V is TRBV7-2 and J is TRBJ1-5; no clear D. The CDR3 totals 13 residues. Germline-derived CDR1 and CDR2 are SGHTA and FQGNSA. The CDR3 DNA reads TGTGACAGCAGTACGGGGATCAATCAGCCCCAGCATTTT. Translating it yields CDSSTGINQPQHF.